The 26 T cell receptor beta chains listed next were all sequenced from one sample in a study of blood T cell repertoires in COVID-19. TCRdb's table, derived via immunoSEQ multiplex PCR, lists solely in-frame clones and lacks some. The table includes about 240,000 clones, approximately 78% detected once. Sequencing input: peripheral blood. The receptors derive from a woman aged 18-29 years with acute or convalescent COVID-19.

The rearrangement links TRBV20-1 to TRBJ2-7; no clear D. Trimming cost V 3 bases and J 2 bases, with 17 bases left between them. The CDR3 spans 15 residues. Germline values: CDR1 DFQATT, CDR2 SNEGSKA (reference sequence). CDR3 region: CSASGFHRDTYEQYF. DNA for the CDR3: TGCAGTGCTAGTGGTTTCCACCGCGATACCTACGAGCAGTACTTC.

CDR3 sequence reads: CASPVQREMADTQYF. CDR3 DNA: TGTGCCAGCCCGGTACAGCGGGAGATGGCAGATACGCAGTATTTT. V gene TRBV6-6 combines with J gene TRBJ2-3; 8 nucleotides line up with TRBD2. Germline V gives CDR1 MNHNY, CDR2 SVGAGI (reference sequence). V was pared by 8 bases and J by 4 bases, with 11 bases of the junction left unmatched. The CDR3 is 15 residues long.

The CDR3 sequence: CASSLDSNYGYTF. The CDR3 region has the DNA TGTGCCAGCAGCCTAGACAGTAACTATGGCTACACCTTC. The J gene is TRBJ1-2, the V gene TRBV28; D is possibly TRBD1 (5 bases). Germline V gives CDR1 MDHEN, CDR2 SYDVKM. This CDR3 comprises 13 residues. V gave up 6 bases and J gave up 1 base, with 9 bases separating them.

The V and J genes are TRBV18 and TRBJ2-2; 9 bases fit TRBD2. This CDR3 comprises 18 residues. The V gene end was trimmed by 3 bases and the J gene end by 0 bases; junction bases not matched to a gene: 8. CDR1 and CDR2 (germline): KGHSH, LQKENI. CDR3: CASSPHKASGANTGELFF. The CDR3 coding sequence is TGTGCCAGCTCACCTCACAAGGCTAGCGGGGCGAACACCGGGGAGCTGTTTTTT. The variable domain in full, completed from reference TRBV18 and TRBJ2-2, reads NAGVMQNPRHLVRRRGQEARLRCSPMKGHSHVYWYRQLPEEGLKFMVYLQKENIIDESGMPKERFSAEFPKEGPSILRIQQVVRGDSAAYFCASSPHKASGANTGELFFGEGSRLTVL.

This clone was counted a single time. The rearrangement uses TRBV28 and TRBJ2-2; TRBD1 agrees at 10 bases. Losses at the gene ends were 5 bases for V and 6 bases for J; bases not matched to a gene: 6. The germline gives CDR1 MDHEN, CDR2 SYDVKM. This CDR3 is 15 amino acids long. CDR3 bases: TGTGCCAGCAGTACGACAGGGGGCCTGGCCGGGGAGCTGTTTTTT. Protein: CASSTTGGLAGELFF.

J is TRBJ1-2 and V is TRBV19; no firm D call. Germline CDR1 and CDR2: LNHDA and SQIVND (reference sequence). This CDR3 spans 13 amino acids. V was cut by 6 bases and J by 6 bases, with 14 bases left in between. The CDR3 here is CASSIGILDGYTF. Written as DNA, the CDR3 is TGTGCCAGTAGCATCGGGATTCTCGATGGCTACACCTTC.

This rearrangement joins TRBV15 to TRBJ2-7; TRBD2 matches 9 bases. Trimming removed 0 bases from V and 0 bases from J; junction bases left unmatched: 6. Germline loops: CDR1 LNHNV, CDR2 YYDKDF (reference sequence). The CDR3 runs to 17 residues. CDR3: CATSREWTRGGSYEQYF. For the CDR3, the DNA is TGTGCCACCAGCAGAGAATGGACGCGGGGGGGCTCCTACGAGCAGTACTTC.

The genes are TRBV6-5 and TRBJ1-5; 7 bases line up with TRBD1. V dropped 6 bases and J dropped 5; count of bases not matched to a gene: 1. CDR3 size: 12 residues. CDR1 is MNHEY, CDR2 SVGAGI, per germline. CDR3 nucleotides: TGTGCCAGCAGAACAGGGGATCAGCCCCAGCATTTT. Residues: CASRTGDQPQHF.

CDR3 nucleotides: TGTGCCAGCAGTTTTGGGCAGGGTCCAGCCAAAAACATTCAGTACTTC. Protein product: CASSFGQGPAKNIQYF. The chain employs TRBV28 and TRBJ2-4, with D perhaps TRBD1 (5 bases). V was trimmed by 3 bases and J by 0 bases, leaving 12 bases between them. Germline assignment: CDR1 MDHEN and CDR2 SYDVKM. This CDR3 has 16 amino acids.

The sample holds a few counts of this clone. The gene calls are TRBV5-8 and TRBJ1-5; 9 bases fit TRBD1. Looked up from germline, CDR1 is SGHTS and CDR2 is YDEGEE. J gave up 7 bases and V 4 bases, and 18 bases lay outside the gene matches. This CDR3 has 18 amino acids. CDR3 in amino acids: CASSPGFSWTGVEQPQHF. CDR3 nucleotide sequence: TGTGCCAGCAGCCCCGGGTTCAGTTGGACAGGGGTTGAACAGCCCCAGCATTTT.

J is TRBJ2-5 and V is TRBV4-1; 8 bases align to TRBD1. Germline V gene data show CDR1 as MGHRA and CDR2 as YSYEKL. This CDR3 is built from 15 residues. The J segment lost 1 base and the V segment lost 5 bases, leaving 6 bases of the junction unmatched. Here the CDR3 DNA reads TGCGCCAGCAGCGCGACTACAGGGGGCCAAGAGACCCAGTACTTC. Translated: CASSATTGGQETQYF.

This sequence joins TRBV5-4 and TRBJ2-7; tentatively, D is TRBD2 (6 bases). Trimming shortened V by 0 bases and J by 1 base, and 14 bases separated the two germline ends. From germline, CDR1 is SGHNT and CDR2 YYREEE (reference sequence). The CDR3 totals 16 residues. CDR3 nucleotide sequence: TGTGCCAGCAGCTTGGACCTTCTGGGAGGATCCTACGAGCAGTACTTC. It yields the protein CASSLDLLGGSYEQYF. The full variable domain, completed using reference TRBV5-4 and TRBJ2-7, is ETGVTQSPTHLIKTRGQQVTLRCSSQSGHNTVSWYQQALGQGPQFIFQYYREEENGRGNFPPRFSGLQFPNYSSELNVNALELDDSALYLCASSLDLLGGSYEQYFGPGTRLTVT.

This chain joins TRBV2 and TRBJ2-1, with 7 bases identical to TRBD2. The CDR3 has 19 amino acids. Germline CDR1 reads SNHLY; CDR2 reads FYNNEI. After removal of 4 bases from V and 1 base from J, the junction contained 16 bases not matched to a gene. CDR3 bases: TGTGCCAGCAGTGCTGGACCGGGGCCAGGGCGGGGGTCCTACAATGAGCAGTTCTTC. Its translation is CASSAGPGPGRGSYNEQFF.

DNA of the CDR3: TGTGCCAGCAGCTTCGGCGGCAGTCCCAATGAGCAGTTCTTC. Translated: CASSFGGSPNEQFF. The genes are TRBV7-9 and TRBJ2-1, with D unresolved. The CDR3 spans 14 residues. Germline CDR1 is SEHNR and CDR2 is FQNEAQ (reference sequence). Trimming took 3 bases from V and 6 from J, leaving 12 bases between them.

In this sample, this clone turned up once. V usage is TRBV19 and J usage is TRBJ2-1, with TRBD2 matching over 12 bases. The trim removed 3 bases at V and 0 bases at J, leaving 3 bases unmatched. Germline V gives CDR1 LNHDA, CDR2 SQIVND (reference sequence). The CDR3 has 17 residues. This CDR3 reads CASSIWGLAGSYNEQFF. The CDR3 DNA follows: TGTGCCAGTAGTATCTGGGGACTAGCGGGCTCCTACAATGAGCAGTTCTTC.

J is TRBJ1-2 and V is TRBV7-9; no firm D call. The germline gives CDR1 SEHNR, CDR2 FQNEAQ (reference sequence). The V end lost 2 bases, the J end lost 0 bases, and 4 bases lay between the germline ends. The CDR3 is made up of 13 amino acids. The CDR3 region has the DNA TGTGCCAGCAGCTTACACTCTAACTATGGCTACACCTTC. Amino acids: CASSLHSNYGYTF. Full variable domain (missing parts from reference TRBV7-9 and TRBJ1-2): DTGVSQNPRHKITKRGQNVTFRCDPISEHNRLYWYRQTLGQGPEFLTYFQNEAQLEKSRLLSDRFSAERPKGSFSTLEIQRTEQGDSAMYLCASSLHSNYGYTFGSGTRLTVV.

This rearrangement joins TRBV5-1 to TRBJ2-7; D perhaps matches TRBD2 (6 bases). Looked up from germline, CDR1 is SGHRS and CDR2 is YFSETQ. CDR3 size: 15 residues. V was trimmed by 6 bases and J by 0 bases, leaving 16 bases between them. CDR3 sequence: CASNRGTATSYEQYF. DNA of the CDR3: TGCGCCAGCAATCGGGGGACCGCGACCTCCTACGAGCAGTACTTC.

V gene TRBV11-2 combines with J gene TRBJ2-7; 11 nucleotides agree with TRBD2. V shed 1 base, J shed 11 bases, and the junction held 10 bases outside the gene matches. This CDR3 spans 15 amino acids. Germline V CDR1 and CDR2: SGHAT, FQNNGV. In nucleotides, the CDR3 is TGTGCCAGCAGCTTAGCCAGGACTAGCGGGTCCCGAGAGTACTTC. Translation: CASSLARTSGSREYF.

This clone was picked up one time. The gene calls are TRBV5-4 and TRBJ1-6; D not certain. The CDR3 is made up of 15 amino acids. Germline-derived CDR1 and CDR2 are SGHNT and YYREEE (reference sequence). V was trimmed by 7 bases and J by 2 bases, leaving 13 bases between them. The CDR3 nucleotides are TGTGCCAGCGCCGCGGGAAGCCCCTATAATTCACCCCTCCACTTT. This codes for CASAAGSPYNSPLHF.

This CDR3 reads CASSLGQPGSEAFF. The CDR3, as DNA: TGTGCCAGCAGCTTGGGGCAGCCAGGTAGTGAAGCTTTCTTT. This chain connects TRBV5-8 to TRBJ1-1; no reliable D call. V was trimmed by 0 bases and J by 7 bases, leaving 13 bases between them. The CDR3 loop spans 14 amino acids. Germline loops: CDR1 SGHTS, CDR2 YDEGEE.

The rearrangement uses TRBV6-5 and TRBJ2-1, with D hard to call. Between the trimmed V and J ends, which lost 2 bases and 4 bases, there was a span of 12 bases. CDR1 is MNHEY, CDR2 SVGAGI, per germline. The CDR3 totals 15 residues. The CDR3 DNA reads TGTGCCAGCAGTTACGGGCAGCATGTTTACAATGAGCAGTTCTTC. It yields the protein CASSYGQHVYNEQFF.

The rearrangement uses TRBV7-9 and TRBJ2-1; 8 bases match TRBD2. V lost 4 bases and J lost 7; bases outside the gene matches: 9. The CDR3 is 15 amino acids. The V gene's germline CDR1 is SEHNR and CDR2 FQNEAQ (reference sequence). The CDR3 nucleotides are TGTGCCAGCAGCTCACTAGCGGAGGGGGAGAATGAGCAGTTCTTC. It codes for CASSSLAEGENEQFF.

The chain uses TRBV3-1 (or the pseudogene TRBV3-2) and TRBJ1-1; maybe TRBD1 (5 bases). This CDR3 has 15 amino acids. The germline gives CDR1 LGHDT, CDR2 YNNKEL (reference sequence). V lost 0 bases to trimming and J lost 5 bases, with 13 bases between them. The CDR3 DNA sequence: TGTGCCAGCAGCCAAGATCCTGGGGCGAATACTGAAGCTTTCTTT. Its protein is CASSQDPGANTEAFF.

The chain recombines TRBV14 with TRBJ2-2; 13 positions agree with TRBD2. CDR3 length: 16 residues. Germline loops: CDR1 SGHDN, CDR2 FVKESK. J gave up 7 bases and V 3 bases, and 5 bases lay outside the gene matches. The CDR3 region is CASSQSGLAGVGELFF. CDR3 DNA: TGTGCCAGCAGCCAGTCTGGACTAGCGGGAGTCGGGGAGCTGTTTTTT.

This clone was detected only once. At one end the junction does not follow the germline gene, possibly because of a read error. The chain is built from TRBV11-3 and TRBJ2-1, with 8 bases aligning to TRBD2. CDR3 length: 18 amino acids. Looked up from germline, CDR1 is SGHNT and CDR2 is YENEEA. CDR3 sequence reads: CASSLDQSGSSSFNEQFF. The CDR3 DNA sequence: TGTGCCAGCAGCTTAGATCAGAGCGGGAGCTCTTCCTTCAATGAGCAGTTCTTC.

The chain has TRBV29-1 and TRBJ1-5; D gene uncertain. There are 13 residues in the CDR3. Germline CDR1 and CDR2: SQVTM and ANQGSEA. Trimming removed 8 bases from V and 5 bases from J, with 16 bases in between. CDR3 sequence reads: CSLEGPPHQPQHF. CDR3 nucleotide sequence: TGCAGCTTAGAAGGGCCCCCCCATCAGCCCCAGCATTTT.